What follows is one T cell receptor beta chain and its context. The data belong to a study of blood T cell repertoires in COVID-19. The germline V gene encodes CDR1 MNHEY and CDR2 SMNVEV (reference sequence). V was pared by 2 bases and J by 9 bases, with 6 bases of the junction left unmatched. The CDR3 spans 16 residues. Under the authors' procedure: Amplifying reference gene primers gave estimates of nucleated cell counts. Assay used: immunoSEQ multiplex PCR; TCRdb lists only in-frame clones, some missing. The DNA was the basis for D and trimming; V, J and clone size are from that table. Seen here are roughly 300,000 clones, under 90% observed once, and the top ten hold approximately 4.1%. Participants had their cohort set by participant-reported clinical history.

The chain carries TRBV27 and TRBJ2-1, with 14 bases that match TRBD2. Sequencing used PBMCs or T cells enriched from blood (not recorded which). The receptor was derived from a young man who had recovered from COVID-19. CDR3 region: CASSLTGLAGGGEQFF. As DNA, the CDR3 is TGTGCCAGCAGTTTAACCGGACTAGCGGGAGGAGGTGAGCAGTTCTTC.